Listed below are T cell receptor beta chains from one sample, sequenced in a study of blood T cell repertoires in COVID-19. Some clones are missing from TCRdb's copy, which holds only in-frame ones; the method was immunoSEQ multiplex PCR. The sample lists tens of thousands of clones; roughly 89% were seen once. Sequences were obtained from peripheral blood. These receptors were taken from a human donor with acute or convalescent COVID-19. The donor label of this sample is uncertain. Both conserved end residues are part of each CDR3. The D gene is left open where the match is weak. Clone size is not always given. Where it is, it says once, few, many or a class for expanded clones.

D: .; V: TRBV18; J: TRBJ2-7; size: .; CDR3: CASSPYGDSYEQYF; DNA: TGTGCCAGCTCACCGTACGGGGACTCCTACGAGCAGTACTTC
D: .; V: TRBV5-5; J: TRBJ1-4; size: .; CDR3: CASSLGQNNEKLFF; DNA: TGTGCCAGCAGCTTGGGGCAGAATAATGAAAAACTGTTTTTT
D: TRBD2; V: TRBV11-3; J: TRBJ2-1; size: .; CDR3: CASSLGRLAGAEEQFF; DNA: TGTGCCAGCAGCTTAGGACGGCTAGCGGGAGCCGAGGAGCAGTTCTTC
D: .; V: TRBV7-2; J: TRBJ2-1; size: .; CDR3: CASSPGGANYNEQFF; DNA: TGTGCCAGCAGCCCCGGCGGGGCCAACTACAATGAGCAGTTCTTC
D: TRBD1; V: TRBV24-1; J: TRBJ2-2; size: .; CDR3: CATRGSSGGTGELFF; DNA: TGTGCCACCAGGGGTTCTTCAGGGGGCACCGGGGAGCTGTTTTTT
D: TRBD1; V: TRBV18; J: TRBJ2-2; size: once; CDR3: CASSTGTGNTGELFF; DNA: TGTGCCAGCTCAACCGGGACAGGGAACACCGGGGAGCTGTTTTTT
D: TRBD2; V: TRBV19; J: TRBJ2-1; size: .; CDR3: CASNPGTSGANEQFF; DNA: TGTGCCAGCAACCCCGGGACTAGCGGGGCCAATGAGCAGTTCTTC
D: .; V: TRBV4-1; J: TRBJ2-3; size: .; CDR3: CASSLLDSATDTQYF; DNA: TGCGCCAGCAGCCTACTAGATTCGGCGACAGATACGCAGTATTTT
D: .; V: TRBV7-2; J: TRBJ2-7; size: .; CDR3: CASSLVVGDYEQYF; DNA: TGTGCCAGCAGCTTAGTTGTAGGGGACTACGAGCAGTACTTC
D: .; V: TRBV7-9; J: TRBJ2-7; size: .; CDR3: CASSLAPGQRSYEQYF; DNA: TGTGCCAGCAGCTTAGCTCCCGGGCAGCGGTCCTACGAGCAGTACTTC
D: .; V: TRBV29-1; J: TRBJ1-1; size: .; CDR3: CSVEEGGVFRKTEAFF; DNA: TGCAGCGTTGAAGAAGGAGGGGTTTTCCGAAAGACTGAAGCTTTCTTT
D: .; V: TRBV6-4; J: TRBJ1-2; size: .; CDR3: CASRNPQNYGYTF; DNA: TGTGCCAGCAGGAACCCCCAGAACTATGGCTACACCTTC
D: TRBD1; V: TRBV2; J: TRBJ1-5; size: .; CDR3: CASIKTGDTQPQHF; DNA: TGTGCCAGCATTAAGACAGGGGACACTCAGCCCCAGCATTTT
D: TRBD1; V: TRBV19; J: TRBJ2-3; size: .; CDR3: CASSRTGGSTDTQYF; DNA: TGTGCCAGTAGTAGGACAGGGGGATCCACAGATACGCAGTATTTT
D: .; V: TRBV12-3/TRBV12-4; J: TRBJ2-7; size: .; CDR3: CASNLVGGEQYF; DNA: TGTGCCAGCAACTTAGTTGGCGGCGAGCAGTACTTC
D: TRBD2; V: TRBV19; J: TRBJ2-7; size: .; CDR3: CASKAGFGAGDEQYF; DNA: TGTGCCAGTAAGGCAGGGTTCGGAGCGGGGGACGAGCAGTACTTC
D: .; V: TRBV19; J: TRBJ2-5; size: once; CDR3: CASSIAQGLQETQYF; DNA: TGTGCCAGTAGTATAGCTCAGGGCTTACAAGAGACCCAGTACTTC
D: .; V: TRBV6-1; J: TRBJ1-5; size: .; CDR3: CASSEGQGGNQPQHF; DNA: TGTGCCAGCAGTGAAGGGCAGGGCGGCAATCAGCCCCAGCATTTT
D: .; V: TRBV5-4; J: TRBJ2-7; size: .; CDR3: CASSLRAGASYEQYF; DNA: TGTGCCAGCAGCTTGAGAGCGGGTGCCTCCTACGAGCAGTACTTC
D: .; V: TRBV7-2; J: TRBJ2-7; size: .; CDR3: CASSPGPQNYEQYF; DNA: TGTGCCAGCAGCCCAGGCCCACAAAACTACGAGCAGTACTTC
D: .; V: TRBV18; J: TRBJ2-7; size: .; CDR3: CASSPTQGYEQYF; DNA: TGTGCCAGCTCACCGACTCAGGGGTACGAGCAGTACTTC
D: .; V: TRBV14; J: TRBJ1-1; size: .; CDR3: CASSVGGNTEAFF; DNA: TGTGCCAGCAGCGTCGGGGGGAACACTGAAGCTTTCTTT
D: TRBD1; V: TRBV29-1; J: TRBJ2-5; size: once; CDR3: CSVETGTGQETQYF; DNA: TGCAGCGTTGAAACCGGGACAGGACAAGAGACCCAGTACTTC
D: TRBD1; V: TRBV11-2; J: TRBJ2-7; size: .; CDR3: CASSPIGGAFPYEQYF; DNA: TGTGCCAGCAGCCCTATAGGGGGCGCGTTCCCCTACGAGCAGTACTTC
D: .; V: TRBV11-2; J: TRBJ2-2; size: .; CDR3: CASSLVTRVGGELFF; DNA: TGTGCCAGCAGCTTAGTCACCAGGGTGGGCGGGGAGCTGTTTTTT
D: TRBD2; V: TRBV28; J: TRBJ2-7; size: .; CDR3: CASRTSGYEQYF; DNA: TGTGCCAGTCGGACTAGCGGCTACGAGCAGTACTTC
D: .; V: TRBV28; J: TRBJ2-1; size: .; CDR3: CASSGGASYNEQFF; DNA: TGTGCCAGCAGTGGGGGGGCCTCCTACAATGAGCAGTTCTTC
D: .; V: TRBV5-4; J: TRBJ1-3; size: .; CDR3: CASSLEPVRERNTIYF; DNA: TGTGCCAGCAGCTTGGAGCCGGTACGGGAAAGAAACACCATATATTTT